These T cell receptor beta chains were read from a single sample in a study of naive and memory T cell subsets. TCRdb itself ran the 5' RACE reads through MiXCR, one entry per CDR3 protein. The data show roughly 30,000 distinct CDR3 sequences, approximately 15% seen once. The receptors stem from a female donor in good health. Each CDR3 is given with its conserved first and last residue. A D gene is named only where the DNA matches it firmly. Size is stated for part of the rows, as once, few or many counts, or as a class when the clone is expanded.

J gene	V gene	clone size	D gene	CDR3 DNA	CDR3 protein
TRBJ2-5	TRBV12-5	medium-sized	TRBD1	TGTGCTAGTGCCCCAGACAGGGACGAGACCCAGTACTTC	CASAPDRDETQYF
TRBJ2-5	TRBV20-1	few	NA	TGCAGTGCGGAAGACAGAAACCAAGAGACCCAGTACTTC	CSAEDRNQETQYF
TRBJ2-2	TRBV6-5	few	NA	TGTGCCAGCAGTCGTACTAGTTGTCCCGGGGAGCTGTTTTTT	CASSRTSCPGELFF
TRBJ2-5	TRBV12-5	NA	TRBD2	TGTGCTAGTGGTTTAGCGGGACTCCTAGAGACCCAGTACTTC	CASGLAGLLETQYF
TRBJ2-3	TRBV12-3/TRBV12-4	few	NA	TGTGCCAGCAGCCCATCGGGGTTCGGATGGGATACGCAGTATTTT	CASSPSGFGWDTQYF
TRBJ1-6	TRBV5-1	many	NA	TGCGCCAGCAGCGGGGGAAATTCACCCCTCCACTTT	CASSGGNSPLHF
TRBJ2-7	TRBV6-1	NA	NA	TGTGCCAGCAGCGCAGAGTCTTGGCGGATTGAGGAGCAGTACTTC	CASSAESWRIEEQYF
TRBJ2-1	TRBV10-2	NA	TRBD2	TGCGCCAGCAGTGAGCCTAGCGGGGTTCACAATGAGCAGTTCTTC	CASSEPSGVHNEQFF
TRBJ1-1	TRBV29-1	many	TRBD1	TGCAGCGTGGGACACAGGGGGGGAGGTCTCGGTGAAGCTTTCTTT	CSVGHRGGGLGEAFF
TRBJ2-1	TRBV12-3/TRBV12-4	many	NA	TGTGCCAGCAAAGTGGGGGGGGGGCCGAACAATGAGCAGTTCTTC	CASKVGGGPNNEQFF
TRBJ1-1	TRBV5-1	many	TRBD1	TGCGCCAGCAGCTTGGGAGGGACAGGGATGGCTGAAGCTTTCTTT	CASSLGGTGMAEAFF
TRBJ2-3	TRBV20-1	NA	TRBD2	TGCAGTGCTAGAGATCCGGGGGGGCCCCGCACAGATACGCAGTATTTT	CSARDPGGPRTDTQYF
TRBJ2-3	TRBV5-6	many	NA	TGTGCCAGCAGCTTGGAGGCAACAGATACGCAGTATTTT	CASSLEATDTQYF
TRBJ1-2	TRBV29-1	few	NA	TGCAGCGTTGTAACCGGGGATGGCTACACCTTC	CSVVTGDGYTF
TRBJ2-1	TRBV20-1	many	NA	TGCAGTGCCGGCCGGGCCTCCTACAATGAGCAGTTCTTC	CSAGRASYNEQFF
TRBJ1-6	TRBV6-5	medium-sized	NA	TGTGCCAGCAGCTGGAGCTCCTATAATTCACCCCTCCACTTT	CASSWSSYNSPLHF
TRBJ1-5	TRBV12-3/TRBV12-4	NA	NA	TGTGCCAGCAGTTTAGAGTTGGGCGGCCGCAATCAGCCCCAGCATTTT	CASSLELGGRNQPQHF
TRBJ1-3	TRBV7-2	many	NA	TGTGCCAGCAGCTCCGGAAGGGGAAACACCATATATTTT	CASSSGRGNTIYF
TRBJ2-1	TRBV11-2	few	NA	TGTGCCAGCAGTTTCGGGGCTAGCGCCTACAATGAGCAGTTCTTC	CASSFGASAYNEQFF
TRBJ2-1	TRBV20-1	medium-sized	NA	TGCAGTGCTAGCGGGACAAGCTCCTACAATGAGCAGTTCTTC	CSASGTSSYNEQFF
TRBJ2-2	TRBV3-1	once	NA	TGTGCCAGCAGCCCACACAGGGTGAGTCGGACCGGGGAGCTGTTTTTT	CASSPHRVSRTGELFF
TRBJ2-2	TRBV20-1	many	NA	TGCAGTGCTAGAGATAGGACCGCATGGGCTGGGGAGCTGTTTTTT	CSARDRTAWAGELFF
TRBJ2-6	TRBV20-1	NA	TRBD1	TGCAGTGCTTGGGGACAGGGTCCATCTGGGGCCAACGTCCTGACTTTC	CSAWGQGPSGANVLTF
TRBJ2-7	TRBV20-1	NA	TRBD2	TGCAGTGCCAGAAGGACTAGCGGGTTAGGGGAGCAGTACTTC	CSARRTSGLGEQYF
TRBJ2-2	TRBV5-6	NA	TRBD2	TGTGCCAGCAGCCGGCCGCGGGAGCTTTCTGCTAACACCGGGGAGCTGTTTTTT	CASSRPRELSANTGELFF
TRBJ2-2	TRBV5-1	NA	TRBD1	TGCGCCAGCAGCTTGGGTGACAGGGTGGACACCGGGGAGCTGTTTTTT	CASSLGDRVDTGELFF
TRBJ2-5	TRBV29-1	many	TRBD1	TGCAGCGTTGAGCTCGGACAGGGTGTTTTGGGGCGTGAGACCCAGTACTTC	CSVELGQGVLGRETQYF
TRBJ2-7	TRBV5-6	few	TRBD2	TGTGCCAGCAGCGGGGGACTAGCGGGGAAGTACTTC	CASSGGLAGKYF
TRBJ1-5	TRBV6-2/TRBV6-3	few	NA	TGTGCCACCACCGATCGGGCCCCAGGGCGACAGCCCCAGCATTTT	CATTDRAPGRQPQHF
TRBJ1-2	TRBV6-5	many	NA	TGTGCCAGCAAGGGGGAGGGGTTCGGCTACACCTTC	CASKGEGFGYTF
TRBJ2-5	TRBV12-3/TRBV12-4	NA	NA	TGTGCCAGCAGCCTCGCAGGGACAGAGACCCAGTACTTC	CASSLAGTETQYF
TRBJ1-1	TRBV6-5	many	NA	TGTGCCAGCAGCCACCCCGGAAAGGCGAACACTGAAGCTTTCTTT	CASSHPGKANTEAFF
TRBJ1-2	TRBV6-5	NA	NA	TGTGCCAGCAGTTACTTTGGAGGGGGGGATGGCTACACCTTC	CASSYFGGGDGYTF
TRBJ2-6	TRBV5-1	few	NA	TGCGCCAGCAGCGGGGGCTGGGGGGCCAACGTCCTGACTTTC	CASSGGWGANVLTF
TRBJ2-1	TRBV11-1	many	NA	TGTGCCAGCAGCTTGGAGAGGACCAGCTCCTACAATGAGCAGTTCTTC	CASSLERTSSYNEQFF
TRBJ2-7	TRBV6-6	few	NA	TGTGCCAGCAGTCATGGACGGGGGGAGCAGTACTTC	CASSHGRGEQYF
TRBJ1-1	TRBV12-3/TRBV12-4	few	NA	TGTGCCAGCAGTTTCCGCGGCAACCTAAACACTGAAGCTTTCTTT	CASSFRGNLNTEAFF
TRBJ1-2	TRBV5-1	few	TRBD1	TGCGCCAGCAGCCCCAACAGGGGCGGGGATGGCTACACCTTC	CASSPNRGGDGYTF
TRBJ2-3	TRBV5-1	few	NA	TGCGCCAGCAGCTTGGATGGTAGGGATACGCAGTATTTT	CASSLDGRDTQYF
TRBJ1-4	TRBV20-1	many	NA	TGCAGTGCTAGCCGTGAAAAACTGTTTTTT	CSASREKLFF
TRBJ2-3	TRBV12-5	NA	NA	TGTGCTAGTGGTTTGGATGGCATAGATACGCAGTATTTT	CASGLDGIDTQYF